This is a list of T cell receptor beta chains from one sample in a study of T-cell reconstitution after alpha-beta-depleted transplantation in children. TCRdb re-analysed the PCR reads in MiXCR, keeping a single row per CDR3 protein. The table has 500,000 to 750,000 distinct CDR3 sequences, over 25% seen once. Sequences were derived from PBMCs, sampled before TCRalphabeta/CD19-depleted stem cell transplant. The receptor set was obtained from a boy less than two years old with Wiskott-Aldrich syndrome, due to receive a stem cell transplant. Each CDR3 is given with its conserved first and last residue. The D gene is left open where the match is weak. Clone size is shown for a subset of rows, as once, few, many or a class of expanded clone.

d_call j_call clone_size v_call cdr3_aa cdr3_nt
NA TRBJ1-2 NA TRBV9 CASSVGTNQPRGYTF TGTGCCAGCAGCGTAGGCACGAATCAGCCTCGGGGCTACACCTTC
TRBD2 TRBJ2-1 NA TRBV5-1 CASSLGWSGTNNEQFF TGCGCCAGCAGCTTAGGTTGGAGCGGGACGAACAATGAGCAGTTCTTC
TRBD2 TRBJ2-3 few TRBV12-3/TRBV12-4 CASSKLAGTDTQYF TGTGCCAGCAGTAAACTAGCGGGGACAGATACGCAGTATTTT
TRBD2 TRBJ2-1 once TRBV20-1 CSAVGLAAIHEQFF TGCAGTGCGGTCGGACTAGCGGCGATACATGAGCAGTTCTTC
NA TRBJ1-5 few TRBV7-8 CASSVRGGQPQHF TGTGCCAGCAGCGTGAGGGGTGGTCAGCCCCAGCATTTT
NA TRBJ2-2 NA TRBV10-3 CAISEGRRPTELFF TGTGCCATCAGTGAGGGTCGTCGACCCACTGAGCTGTTTTTT
TRBD2 TRBJ2-2 few TRBV6-2/TRBV6-3 CASTRTRLAGRTGELFF TGTGCCAGCACCCGAACCCGACTAGCGGGGCGTACCGGGGAGCTGTTTTTT
TRBD2 TRBJ2-7 many TRBV5-1 CASSSAGAYEQYF TGCGCCAGCAGCTCAGCGGGAGCCTACGAGCAGTACTTC
TRBD2 TRBJ2-1 NA TRBV5-1 CASSEFGGRVYNEQFF TGCGCCAGCAGCGAGTTCGGCGGGAGGGTTTACAATGAGCAGTTCTTC
NA TRBJ2-3 NA TRBV30 CAWNRLDNTDTQYF TGTGCCTGGAACAGACTCGATAACACAGATACGCAGTATTTT
NA TRBJ2-1 many TRBV7-9 CASSEVYGTLNNEQFF TGTGCCAGCAGCGAAGTTTACGGGACTTTGAACAATGAGCAGTTCTTC
NA TRBJ1-1 NA TRBV29-1 CSARVLNTEAFF TGCAGCGCCCGGGTCCTCAACACTGAAGCTTTCTTT
NA TRBJ1-1 few TRBV7-9 CASSFRAGLTEAFF TGTGCCAGCAGCTTTCGGGCGGGGCTCACTGAAGCTTTCTTT
NA TRBJ2-1 NA TRBV4-2 CASSQDRRTLNEQFF TGTGCCAGCAGCCAAGATCGGAGGACCCTCAATGAGCAGTTCTTC
NA TRBJ2-3 few TRBV7-2 CASSTLNTDTQYF TGTGCCAGCAGCACTCTTAACACAGATACGCAGTATTTT
NA TRBJ2-1 NA TRBV5-1 CASSGISGDNEQFF TGCGCCAGCAGCGGTATTTCCGGGGACAATGAGCAGTTCTTC
NA TRBJ2-1 few TRBV10-3 CAISEREYNEQFF TGTGCCATCAGTGAGCGGGAGTACAATGAGCAGTTCTTC
NA TRBJ2-5 few TRBV12-3/TRBV12-4 CASSTGDQETQYF TGTGCCAGCTCAACAGGAGACCAAGAGACCCAGTACTTC
NA TRBJ2-7 few TRBV7-2 CASSHHGRGFYEQYF TGTGCCAGCAGCCACCACGGGCGGGGATTCTACGAGCAGTACTTC
NA TRBJ2-3 few TRBV12-3/TRBV12-4 CASRPGEGTDTQYF TGTGCCAGCAGGCCTGGGGAAGGCACAGATACGCAGTATTTT
TRBD2 TRBJ2-4 many TRBV12-3/TRBV12-4 CASSLLAGAKNIQYF TGTGCCAGCAGTTTACTAGCGGGAGCCAAAAACATTCAGTACTTC
TRBD1 TRBJ1-1 few TRBV7-2 CASSLLRRTGGRTEAFF TGTGCCAGCAGCCTCCTCCGTCGGACAGGGGGCAGGACTGAAGCTTTCTTT
NA TRBJ2-5 few TRBV12-3/TRBV12-4 CASSSRRGQQETQYF TGTGCCAGCAGTTCCCGACGTGGGCAGCAAGAGACCCAGTACTTC
NA TRBJ2-5 NA TRBV4-1 CASSQDSGLQETQYF TGCGCCAGCAGCCAAGATTCCGGTCTCCAAGAGACCCAGTACTTC
NA TRBJ1-4 NA TRBV27 CASRQQGVGEKLFF TGTGCCAGCAGGCAACAGGGAGTGGGCGAAAAACTGTTTTTT
NA TRBJ2-5 NA TRBV11-1 CASSPPGGLRQFEVGTQYF TGTGCCAGCAGCCCCCCAGGCGGCCTTCGTCAGTTTGAGGTTGGGACCCAGTACTTC
NA TRBJ1-3 few TRBV28 CASTRLPGNTIYF TGTGCCAGCACCAGACTACCGGGAAACACCATATATTTT